A selection of T cell receptor beta chains follows, all from one sample in a study of T cell responses to AZD1222 COVID-19 vaccine. Profiled with immunoSEQ multiplex PCR; TCRdb holds only in-frame clones, not every one. The sample holds around 130,000 clones, more than 85% seen once. This sample comprised peripheral blood, obtained 28 days after the second AZD1222 dose. The receptor source for this set is an adult who received the AZD1222 COVID-19 vaccine. Both conserved end residues are part of each CDR3. D genes are given only for firm matches. A clone size is listed for some rows: how often the clone was seen (once, few, many), or a class if it is expanded.

J gene | V gene | D gene | clone size | CDR3 length | CDR3 protein | CDR3 DNA
TRBJ2-7 | TRBV11-2 | - | - | 11 | CASSLAYEQYF | TGTGCCAGCAGCTTAGCCTACGAGCAGTACTTC
TRBJ1-6 | TRBV28 | - | few | 13 | CASSSDSGSPLHF | TGTGCCAGCAGCTCTGACTCTGGCTCACCCCTCCACTTT
TRBJ2-1 | TRBV21-1 | - | - | 15 | CASSSSGGDDNEQFF | TGTGCCAGCAGCAGTAGCGGAGGAGACGACAATGAGCAGTTCTTC
TRBJ2-1 | TRBV30 | TRBD2 | - | 14 | CAGRKSGGANEQFF | TGTGCCGGCAGAAAGAGCGGGGGGGCCAATGAGCAGTTCTTC
TRBJ1-2 | TRBV21-1 | - | - | 13 | CASNPTDNYGYTF | TGTGCCAGCAACCCCACAGATAACTATGGCTACACCTTC
TRBJ2-5 | TRBV6-5 | - | - | 14 | CASSYSQNQETQYF | TGTGCCAGCAGTTACTCACAAAACCAAGAGACCCAGTACTTC
TRBJ2-2 | TRBV6-6 | - | - | 12 | CASRDLSWELFF | TGTGCCAGCAGGGACCTTAGTTGGGAGCTGTTTTTT
TRBJ2-1 | TRBV6-5 | - | - | 13 | CASSYSSGNEQFF | TGTGCCAGCAGTTACTCGTCCGGGAATGAGCAGTTCTTC
TRBJ1-2 | TRBV6-5 | - | - | 13 | CASSLGRNYGYTF | TGTGCCAGCTCCCTGGGACGGAACTATGGCTACACCTTC
TRBJ2-7 | TRBV11-2 | TRBD1 | - | 15 | CASSLVGGRRNEQYF | TGTGCCAGCAGCCTGGTAGGGGGCAGGCGGAACGAGCAGTACTTC
TRBJ1-2 | TRBV6-1 | - | - | 12 | CASMPGSYGYTF | TGTGCCAGCATGCCAGGGTCCTATGGCTACACCTTC
TRBJ2-1 | TRBV9 | TRBD2 | - | 16 | CASSGTLAGVYNEQFF | TGTGCCAGCAGCGGGACGCTAGCGGGGGTCTACAATGAGCAGTTCTTC
TRBJ1-5 | TRBV27 | TRBD1 | - | 15 | CASSLGTGENQPQHF | TGTGCCAGCAGTTTAGGGACAGGGGAGAATCAGCCCCAGCATTTT
TRBJ1-6 | TRBV6-2/TRBV6-3 | - | - | 14 | CASSLDGYNSPLHF | TGTGCCAGCAGCCTCGACGGGTATAATTCACCCCTCCACTTT
TRBJ1-1 | TRBV27 | - | - | 13 | CASSFFPGTEAFF | TGTGCCAGCAGTTTCTTTCCCGGGACTGAAGCTTTCTTT
TRBJ1-4 | TRBV7-8 | - | few | 15 | CASSPTVIPNEKLFF | TGTGCCAGCAGCCCGACAGTGATTCCTAATGAAAAACTGTTTTTT
TRBJ1-5 | TRBV7-2 | - | - | 15 | CASSPGPGLGWPQHF | TGTGCCAGCAGCCCAGGACCGGGCCTGGGGTGGCCCCAGCATTTT